The 26 T cell receptor beta chains in this list originate from one sample, sequenced in a study of blood T cell repertoires in COVID-19. Some clones are missing from TCRdb's copy, which holds only in-frame ones; the method was immunoSEQ multiplex PCR. Of a few hundred thousand clones listed, 88% were seen once; the top ten hold roughly 1.7%. The sample was peripheral blood. The receptor source for this set is a man between 65 and 79 years old with acute or convalescent COVID-19.

V and J are TRBV29-1 and TRBJ2-5, with D perhaps TRBD2 (6 bases). Germline-derived CDR1 and CDR2 are SQVTM and ANQGSEA. The CDR3 contains 13 residues. The V gene lost 3 bases and the J gene lost 7 bases, with 15 bases spanning the gap. The CDR3, as DNA: TGCAGCGTTGAGGGCGGAGGGGTAGGGACCCAGTACTTC. Amino acids: CSVEGGGVGTQYF.

The chain has TRBV28 and TRBJ1-5; no firm D call. V was trimmed by 3 bases and J by 6 bases, leaving 6 bases between them. This CDR3 contains 12 residues. The germline V gene encodes CDR1 MDHEN and CDR2 SYDVKM. CDR3 residues: CASSFLRQPQHF. In DNA, the CDR3 is TGTGCCAGCAGTTTTCTTCGTCAGCCCCAGCATTTT.

This chain joins TRBV28 and TRBJ2-6; TRBD2 matches at 14 bases. The V segment lost 8 bases and the J segment 1 base; nucleotides outside the gene matches: 1. The CDR3 has 16 residues. CDR1 is MDHEN and CDR2 is SYDVKM in the germline V gene. This CDR3 reads CASGTSGSSGANVLTF. CDR3 sequence (DNA): TGTGCCAGCGGGACTAGCGGGAGTTCTGGGGCCAACGTCCTGACTTTC.

The J gene is TRBJ1-2, the V gene TRBV27, with D possibly matching TRBD1 (6 bases). This CDR3 comprises 13 residues. Germline V CDR1 and CDR2: MNHEY, SMNVEV (reference sequence). V was shortened by 7 bases and J by 7 bases, with 16 bases between the two germline ends. For the CDR3, the DNA is TGTGCCAGCAAGCTGACAGGTGGAAGTGGCTACACCTTC. Residues: CASKLTGGSGYTF.

This clone was counted a few times. The chain employs TRBV7-9 and TRBJ1-1; D perhaps matches TRBD1 (6 bases). CDR1 is SEHNR and CDR2 is FQNEAQ in the germline V gene (reference sequence). This CDR3 region has 15 residues. V lost 5 bases, J lost 0 bases, and 13 bases lay in between. The CDR3 spells CASSRDNLVNTEAFF. For the CDR3, the DNA is TGTGCCAGCAGCAGGGACAACCTCGTGAACACTGAAGCTTTCTTT.

V usage is TRBV6-2 or TRBV6-3 and J usage is TRBJ2-7, with D unresolved. Trimming removed 5 bases at V and 0 bases at J, with 17 bases between. This CDR3 contains 16 residues. Germline CDR1 and CDR2: MNHEY and SVGEGT. For the CDR3, the DNA is TGTGCCAGCAGTCGCCACAAAGGCGGTAGCTCCTACGAGCAGTACTTC. This translates into CASSRHKGGSSYEQYF.

The chain joins TRBV12-1 to TRBJ1-4; the listed D gene, TRBD1, was not tested against the DNA. TRBV12-1 is reported as a pseudogene. This CDR3 has 18 amino acids. CDR3 DNA sequence: TGTGCCAGCAGCTCCGTGGGGCGCCTAGGAGTTATAGGTGAAAAACTGTTTTTT. Encoded protein: CASSSVGRLGVIGEKLFF.

The V and J genes are TRBV5-1 and TRBJ2-1; D perhaps matches TRBD2 (6 bases). CDR1 SGHRS and CDR2 YFSETQ come from the germline V gene. The CDR3 sequence is 15 residues long. Deletions cut 4 bases from V and 3 bases from J, with 14 bases between. The CDR3 nucleotides read TGCGCCAGCAGCATGGGGGACTTTAACTACAATGAGCAGTTCTTC. It is translated as CASSMGDFNYNEQFF.

The rearrangement joins TRBV5-1 to TRBJ2-7; 8 nucleotides align to TRBD1. This CDR3 is built from 15 residues. Trimming at V came to 0 bases and at J to 5 bases, leaving 7 bases not matched to a gene. Per germline, CDR1 SGHRS and CDR2 YFSETQ. CDR3 nucleotides: TGCGCCAGCAGCTTGGTAGCAGGGGGCCCACACGAGCAGTACTTC. Its translation is CASSLVAGGPHEQYF.

V gene TRBV7-3 combines with J gene TRBJ1-3; TRBD1 might be the D (6 bases). This CDR3 region has 13 residues. V was cut by 5 bases and J by 8 bases, with 13 bases left in between. Germline V gives CDR1 SGHTA, CDR2 FQGTGA. For the CDR3, the DNA is TGTGCCAGCAGCGCAACAGGGTTAGACACCATATATTTT. It encodes CASSATGLDTIYF. Drawing the rest from reference TRBV7-3 and TRBJ1-3, the complete variable domain is GAGVSQTPSNKVTEKGKYVELRCDPISGHTALYWYRQSLGQGPEFLIYFQGTGAADDSGLPNDRFFAVRPEGSVSTLKIQRTERGDSAVYLCASSATGLDTIYFGEGSWLTVV.

This rearrangement joins TRBV18 to TRBJ2-7, with TRBD1 matching over 9 bases. J gave up 3 bases and V 6 bases, and 0 bases lay outside the gene matches. There are 12 residues in the CDR3. Germline CDR1 reads KGHSH; CDR2 reads LQKENI. The CDR3 DNA reads TGTGCCAGCTCGACAGGGGGCTACGAGCAGTACTTC. Its protein product is CASSTGGYEQYF.

This clone was seen a single time. The chain is built from TRBV6-2 or TRBV6-3 and TRBJ2-5; 11 bases match TRBD2. The J segment lost 2 bases and the V segment lost 6 bases, leaving 8 bases of the junction unmatched. CDR3 size: 16 residues. Germline V CDR1 and CDR2: MNHEY, SVGEGT. This CDR3 is CASSAGTSGFQETQYF. The CDR3 DNA sequence: TGTGCCAGCAGCGCCGGGACTAGCGGATTTCAAGAGACCCAGTACTTC.

This chain joins TRBV7-2 and TRBJ2-1; TRBD2 is a possible D gene (6 bases). The CDR3 spans 15 residues. The V end was cut by 1 base, the J end by 3 bases, with 10 bases between. CDR1 and CDR2 from the germline V gene are SGHTA and FQGNSA. In nucleotides, the CDR3 is TGTGCCAGCAGCTTAGGGCGGGGTAGCTACAATGAGCAGTTCTTC. Its translation: CASSLGRGSYNEQFF.

This sequence joins TRBV6-5 and TRBJ1-1; tentatively, D is TRBD1 (5 bases). Per the germline V gene, CDR1 is MNHEY and CDR2 is SVGAGI. V lost 0 bases to trimming and J lost 11 bases, with 10 bases between them. The CDR3 contains 12 residues. This chain's CDR3 is CASSYSGRRAFF. Here the CDR3 DNA reads TGTGCCAGCAGTTACTCGGGGCGGCGGGCTTTCTTT.

V is TRBV6-5 and J is TRBJ2-2; D not certain. Trimming left V 6 bases short and J 0 bases short, with 8 bases between. Germline loops: CDR1 MNHEY, CDR2 SVGAGI. The CDR3 runs 14 residues. The CDR3 sequence is CASRKHANTGELFF. CDR3 bases: TGTGCCAGCAGGAAACATGCGAACACCGGGGAGCTGTTTTTT.

The chain uses TRBV11-2 and TRBJ2-5, with D possibly being TRBD1 (6 bases). CDR1 and CDR2 from the germline V gene are SGHAT and FQNNGV. The germline V and J ends were trimmed by 4 bases and 5 bases, with 14 bases remaining between them. This CDR3 spans 14 amino acids. This chain's CDR3 is CASSSLGGFETQYF. For the CDR3, the DNA is TGTGCCAGCAGCTCCCTTGGGGGCTTCGAGACCCAGTACTTC. The full variable domain, completed using reference TRBV11-2 and TRBJ2-5, is EAGVAQSPRYKIIEKRQSVAFWCNPISGHATLYWYQQILGQGPKLLIQFQNNGVVDDSQLPKDRFSAERLKGVDSTLKIQPAKLEDSAVYLCASSSLGGFETQYFGPGTRLLVL.

V usage is TRBV6-5 and J usage is TRBJ1-2; 8 bases line up with TRBD1. The CDR3 contains 14 residues. The trim removed 5 bases at V and 4 bases at J, leaving 6 bases unmatched. Germline V CDR1 and CDR2: MNHEY, SVGAGI. For the CDR3, the DNA is TGTGCCAGCAGTCCGACAGGGGATAGCTATGGCTACACCTTC. Translated, it gives CASSPTGDSYGYTF.

The J gene is TRBJ2-1, the V gene TRBV27, with TRBD2 identical over 12 bases. The CDR3 covers 19 residues. J was trimmed by 8 bases and V by 5 bases; bases with no gene match: 19. The V gene's germline CDR1 is MNHEY and CDR2 SMNVEV (reference sequence). CDR3 DNA: TGTGCCAGCAGTCCCTCGGTACTAGCGGGAGGTTATAGGATGGATGAGCAGTTCTTC. Translating it yields CASSPSVLAGGYRMDEQFF.

DNA of the CDR3: TGTGCCAGCTCACCAGCCCAGGGCAATCAGCCCCAGCATTTT. Translating gives CASSPAQGNQPQHF. The gene calls are TRBV18 and TRBJ1-5; the D is unclear. Looked up from germline, CDR1 is KGHSH and CDR2 is LQKENI. CDR3 length: 14 residues. Trimming left V 2 bases short and J 2 bases short, with 7 bases between.

A few counts support this clone. The chain employs TRBV24-1 and TRBJ1-1, with a possible D match to TRBD1 (6 bases). Germline lookup yields CDR1 KGHDR and CDR2 SFDVKD. Trimming left V 4 bases short and J 7 bases short, with 9 bases between. The length of the CDR3 is 12 residues. CDR3 loop: CATSDYRDEAFF. The DNA for the CDR3 is TGTGCCACCAGTGACTACAGGGATGAAGCTTTCTTT.

The V gene is TRBV6-5, the J gene TRBJ1-5, with D unresolved. Germline V CDR1 and CDR2: MNHEY, SVGAGI. With 4 bases removed from V and 7 bases from J, the gap between germline ends came to 8 bases. This CDR3 has 12 residues. In DNA form, the CDR3 reads TGTGCCAGCAGTTCTTTTTTGCAGCCCCAGCATTTT. Translating it yields CASSSFLQPQHF.

This clone was seen repeatedly, ten times or more. V is TRBV19 and J is TRBJ2-7, with a tentative D call TRBD2 (5 bases). CDR3 size: 17 residues. From germline, CDR1 is LNHDA and CDR2 SQIVND (reference sequence). V lost 4 bases to trimming and J lost 2 bases, with 21 bases between them. Written as DNA, the CDR3 is TGTGCCAGTAGTAATCCCCCGGGGAGCGGCGAGGCCTACGAGCAGTACTTC. This encodes CASSNPPGSGEAYEQYF.

The chain carries TRBV7-9 and TRBJ2-5; 10 nucleotides align to TRBD2. Germline trimming cut 5 bases from V and 1 base from J; bases unmatched to any gene: 7. The CDR3 consists of 16 residues. CDR1 is SEHNR and CDR2 is FQNEAQ in the germline V gene (reference sequence). CDR3 sequence reads: CASSLYRTSGQETQYF. In DNA, the CDR3 is TGTGCCAGCAGCCTCTACCGGACTAGCGGCCAAGAGACCCAGTACTTC.

V gene TRBV2 combines with J gene TRBJ2-1; 13 nucleotides match TRBD2. V was pared by 6 bases and J by 9 bases, with 5 bases of the junction left unmatched. This CDR3 is 14 amino acids long. Germline V lookup: CDR1 SNHLY, CDR2 FYNNEI. CDR3 nucleotide sequence: TGTGCCAGCAGGGGGACTAGCGGGAACGGTGAGCAGTTCTTC. Amino acids: CASRGTSGNGEQFF.

This chain links TRBV28 with TRBJ1-6, with 7 bases matching TRBD1. V was pared by 6 bases and J by 5 bases, with 4 bases of the junction left unmatched. The CDR3 consists of 14 residues. In germline, CDR1 is MDHEN, CDR2 SYDVKM. Here the CDR3 DNA reads TGTGCCAGCAGGGACAGGCCGGATAATTCACCCCTCCACTTT. It specifies CASRDRPDNSPLHF.

The sample holds a few counts of this clone. The V call is TRBV7-2, the J call TRBJ2-5, with D possibly TRBD1 on 6 matching bases. The germline V gene encodes CDR1 SGHTA and CDR2 FQGNSA. This CDR3 has 14 residues. V was shortened by 5 bases and J by 4 bases, with 14 bases between the two germline ends. The CDR3 bases are TGTGCCAGCAGCCTTAGGGGGACGTCAGAGACCCAGTACTTC. Amino acids: CASSLRGTSETQYF. The full variable domain, in which reference TRBV7-2 and TRBJ2-5 provide the parts outside the CDR3, is GAGVSQSPSNKVTEKGKDVELRCDPISGHTALYWYRQSLGQGLEFLIYFQGNSAPDKSGLPSDRFSAERTGGSVSTLTIQRTQQEDSAVYLCASSLRGTSETQYFGPGTRLLVL.